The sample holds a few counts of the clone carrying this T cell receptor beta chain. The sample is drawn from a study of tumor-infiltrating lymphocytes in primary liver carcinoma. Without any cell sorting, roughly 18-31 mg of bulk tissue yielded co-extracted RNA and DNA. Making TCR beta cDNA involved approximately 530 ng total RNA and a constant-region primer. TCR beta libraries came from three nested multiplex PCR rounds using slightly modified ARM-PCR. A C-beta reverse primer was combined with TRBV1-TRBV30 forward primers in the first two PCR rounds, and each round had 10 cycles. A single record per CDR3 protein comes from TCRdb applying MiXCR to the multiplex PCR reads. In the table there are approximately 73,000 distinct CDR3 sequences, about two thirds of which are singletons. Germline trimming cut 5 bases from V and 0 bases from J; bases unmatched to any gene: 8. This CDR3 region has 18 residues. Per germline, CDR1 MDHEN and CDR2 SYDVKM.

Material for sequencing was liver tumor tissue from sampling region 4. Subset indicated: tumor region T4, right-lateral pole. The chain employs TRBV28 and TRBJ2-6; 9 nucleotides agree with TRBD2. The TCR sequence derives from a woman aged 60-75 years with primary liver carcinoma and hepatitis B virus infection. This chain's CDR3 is CASSPSGRPSSGANVLTF. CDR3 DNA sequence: TGTGCCAGCAGTCCGAGCGGGAGGCCAAGCTCTGGGGCCAACGTCCTGACTTTC.